Described below is a single T cell receptor (beta chain) sequence and its context. Libraries were prepared by immunoSEQ multiplex PCR; TCRdb keeps only in-frame clonotypes and omits some of them. This table holds about 140,000 clones, nearly 95% found once. The sample comes from a study of CD4+ T cells in melanoma. The TCR was taken from a human donor with melanoma.

The CDR3 sequence: CASSQGGLAGAGRTGELFF. DNA for the CDR3: TGCGCCAGCAGCCAAGGGGGACTAGCGGGGGCCGGTCGAACCGGGGAGCTGTTTTTT. V is TRBV4-1 and J is TRBJ2-2; 14 bases line up with TRBD2. V lost 1 base and J lost 5; bases outside the gene matches: 9. The germline V gene encodes CDR1 MGHRA and CDR2 YSYEKL. This CDR3 has 19 residues.